These 25 T cell receptor beta chains came from one sample sequenced in a study of T cells after yellow fever vaccination. TCRdb analysed the 5' RACE reads with MiXCR anew, one entry per CDR3 protein. The table has 550,000 to 750,000 distinct CDR3 sequences, approximately 13% seen once. This material consisted of PBMCs, taken on the day of the yellow fever booster vaccination. The receptors derive from a man aged 30-40 years who received the YFV17D yellow fever vaccine.

This clonotype has just a few counts. The chain is built from TRBV10-3 and TRBJ1-2, with a tentative D call TRBD1 (6 bases). Germline V lookup: CDR1 ENHRY, CDR2 SYGVKD. Trimming took 10 bases from V and 3 from J, leaving 15 bases between them. The CDR3 length is 13 residues. DNA of the CDR3: TGTGCCACGGAGAAGGGGGACCACTATGGCTACACCTTC. Protein: CATEKGDHYGYTF.

In its sample, this clonotype was seen a few times. The V and J genes are TRBV15 and TRBJ2-5; D could derive from TRBD1 or TRBD2 (5 bases each). Germline CDR1 reads LNHNV; CDR2 reads YYDKDF (reference sequence). Trimming pared 0 bases from V and 2 bases from J, leaving 10 bases between. The CDR3 sequence is 15 residues long. The CDR3 is CATSRDRGAQETQYF. The DNA of the CDR3 is TGTGCCACCAGCAGAGATAGGGGAGCGCAAGAGACCCAGTACTTC.

V is TRBV7-2 and J is TRBJ2-3; 7 nucleotides agree with TRBD2. The CDR3 runs 16 residues. J lost 4 bases, V lost 2 bases, and 9 bases had no gene match. The germline CDR1 and CDR2 sequences are SGHTA and FQGNSA. The CDR3: CASSLWGAGVSDTQYF. The CDR3 nucleotides read TGTGCCAGCAGCTTATGGGGCGCGGGAGTCTCAGATACGCAGTATTTT.

This clonotype was picked up a small number of times. The rearrangement joins TRBV4-2 to TRBJ2-7; 13 bases agree with TRBD2. The V gene end was trimmed by 5 bases and the J gene end by 1 base; junction bases not matched to a gene: 14. The CDR3 has 19 residues. Germline CDR1 LGHNA, CDR2 YNFKEQ. CDR3 residues: CASSAMVGTSGTFSYEQYF. The CDR3 nucleotides are TGTGCCAGCAGCGCTATGGTCGGGACTAGCGGGACTTTTTCCTACGAGCAGTACTTC.

This clonotype has only a few counts. This rearrangement joins TRBV12-3 or TRBV12-4 to TRBJ1-1, with D unresolved. Trimming took off 5 bases at V and 8 bases at J, with 15 bases between the two ends. This CDR3 spans 13 amino acids. The CDR3 here is CASSPGSSGEAFF. The CDR3, as DNA: TGTGCCAGCAGTCCTGGGTCGTCCGGCGAAGCTTTCTTT.

V is TRBV6-5 and J is TRBJ2-7; TRBD1 aligns across 7 bases. V was clipped by 2 bases and J by 3 bases; unmatched bases: 10. Germline V gene lookup returns CDR1 MNHEY and CDR2 SVGAGI. CDR3 length: 16 amino acids. The CDR3, as DNA: TGTGCCAGCAGTTACAGAGGGGGCGAGGCCTTCTACGAGCAGTACTTC. This sequence encodes CASSYRGGEAFYEQYF.

The chain carries TRBV14 and TRBJ2-3; TRBD2 might be the D (5 bases). Germline CDR1 and CDR2: SGHDN and FVKESK. The CDR3 extends over 14 amino acids. The V end lost 0 bases, the J end lost 6 bases, and 10 bases lay between the germline ends. CDR3: CASSQELEADTQYF. The DNA of the CDR3 is TGTGCCAGCAGCCAAGAACTGGAGGCGGATACGCAGTATTTT.

The gene calls are TRBV5-1 and TRBJ2-2, with 12 bases that match TRBD2. This CDR3 has 17 amino acids. V was pared by 3 bases and J by 4 bases, with 7 bases of the junction left unmatched. Germline values: CDR1 SGHRS, CDR2 YFSETQ. The CDR3 is CASSYGLAGTPTGELFF. The CDR3 DNA reads TGCGCCAGCAGCTATGGACTAGCGGGAACGCCCACCGGGGAGCTGTTTTTT.

The CDR3 nucleotides are TGTGCCAGCAGCTTGAAAACTAGTGCAGATACGCAGTATTTT. The encoded protein is CASSLKTSADTQYF. The gene calls are TRBV7-3 and TRBJ2-3; maybe TRBD2 (5 bases). The CDR3 has 14 residues. Germline V CDR1 and CDR2: SGHTA, FQGTGA. V lost 3 bases, J lost 4 bases, and 11 bases lay in between.

CDR3 nucleotide sequence: TGTGCCAGCAGCTATCGAGGGGCGATTTACGAGCAGTACTTC. It translates to CASSYRGAIYEQYF. The rearrangement joins TRBV27 to TRBJ2-7; D is tentatively TRBD1 or TRBD2 (5 bases each). The CDR3 sequence is 14 residues long. Germline V gene data show CDR1 as MNHEY and CDR2 as SMNVEV (reference sequence). Trimming removed 6 bases at V and 4 bases at J, with 16 bases between.

This clonotype appeared a few times. The V and J genes are TRBV12-3 or TRBV12-4 and TRBJ2-3; TRBD2 is a possible D gene (5 bases). V was clipped by 7 bases and J by 0 bases, with 11 bases between them. This CDR3 is 14 amino acids long. The CDR3 region is CASTSGSSTDTQYF. The CDR3 coding sequence is TGTGCCAGCACCTCGGGATCTAGCACAGATACGCAGTATTTT.

This clonotype was detected a few times. The V and J genes are TRBV12-3 or TRBV12-4 and TRBJ2-3; 11 positions agree with TRBD1. J was trimmed by 6 bases and V by 6 bases; bases with no gene match: 8. This CDR3 is built from 15 residues. In DNA form, the CDR3 reads TGTGCCAGCAGACACTTAGGACAGGGGGCGGATACGCAGTATTTT. Translation: CASRHLGQGADTQYF.

The rearrangement links TRBV14 to TRBJ2-2, with D unresolved. Germline CDR1 is SGHDN and CDR2 is FVKESK. V lost 4 bases, J lost 2 bases, and 17 bases lay in between. The CDR3 totals 17 residues. CDR3 protein: CASSPRTPPVNTGELFF. In DNA form, the CDR3 reads TGTGCCAGCAGCCCACGAACCCCGCCAGTAAACACCGGGGAGCTGTTTTTT.

This clonotype was observed a handful of times. This rearrangement joins TRBV7-2 to TRBJ2-5; D perhaps matches TRBD2 (6 bases). Germline V gene data show CDR1 as SGHTA and CDR2 as FQGNSA. The CDR3 contains 13 residues. Trimming shortened V by 5 bases and J by 4 bases, and 11 bases separated the two germline ends. CDR3 region: CASSREYRETQYF. The CDR3, as DNA: TGTGCCAGCAGCCGGGAGTATAGAGAGACCCAGTACTTC. Based on the CDR3 plus reference TRBV7-2 and TRBJ2-5, the full variable domain is GAGVSQSPSNKVTEKGKDVELRCDPISGHTALYWYRQSLGQGLEFLIYFQGNSAPDKSGLPSDRFSAERTGGSVSTLTIQRTQQEDSAVYLCASSREYRETQYFGPGTRLLVL.

The gene calls are TRBV19 and TRBJ2-1, with D perhaps being TRBD1 or TRBD2 (5 bases each). Germline values: CDR1 LNHDA, CDR2 SQIVND (reference sequence). V shed 11 bases and J shed 4 bases, with 9 bases lying between them. The CDR3 has 11 residues. The CDR3 DNA reads as TGTGCCGGGGGAAATTACAATGAGCAGTTCTTC. Its translation is CAGGNYNEQFF.

This clonotype has a handful of counts. V usage is TRBV2 and J usage is TRBJ2-7; 10 bases align to TRBD1. In germline, CDR1 is SNHLY, CDR2 FYNNEI. This CDR3 has 15 amino acids. The DNA for the CDR3 is TGTGCCAGCAGTGTTTACCTGACAGGGGGCGAGGTTGTCGGGGTC. It yields the protein CASSVYLTGGEVVGV.

There are many counts of this clonotype. This sequence joins TRBV5-6 and TRBJ2-3; D not certain. CDR3 length equals 13 residues. Germline V CDR1 and CDR2: SGHDT, YYEEEE. With 4 bases removed from V and 4 bases from J, the gap between germline ends came to 10 bases. The CDR3 spells CASSPDRPDTQYF. The CDR3 nucleotides are TGTGCCAGCAGCCCCGATCGTCCAGATACGCAGTATTTT.

Only one count was recorded for this clonotype. V usage is TRBV7-2 and J usage is TRBJ2-4; D gene uncertain. The CDR3 runs 15 residues. Looked up from germline, CDR1 is SGHTA and CDR2 is FQGNSA. The ends were cut back, 0 bases at V and 4 bases at J, with 10 bases in the middle. The CDR3 spells CASSLAFSTKNIQYF. In DNA, the CDR3 is TGTGCCAGCAGCTTAGCTTTTTCGACTAAAAACATTCAGTACTTC. Using reference TRBV7-2 and TRBJ2-4 for the parts outside the CDR3, the full variable domain is GAGVSQSPSNKVTEKGKDVELRCDPISGHTALYWYRQSLGQGLEFLIYFQGNSAPDKSGLPSDRFSAERTGGSVSTLTIQRTQQEDSAVYLCASSLAFSTKNIQYFGAGTRLSVL.

This clonotype was seen more than once but under ten times. V usage is TRBV6-1 and J usage is TRBJ2-7, with 12 bases identical to TRBD2. J was trimmed by 7 bases and V by 7 bases; bases with no gene match: 11. Per the germline V gene, CDR1 is MNHNS and CDR2 is SASEGT. The CDR3 has 15 amino acids. The CDR3: CASKALAGGPSEQYF. The DNA for the CDR3 is TGTGCCAGCAAAGCCCTAGCGGGAGGGCCTAGTGAGCAGTACTTC.

In this sample, this clonotype turned up a few times. The rearrangement uses TRBV6-1 and TRBJ2-1; the match to TRBD1 covers 12 bases. From germline, CDR1 is MNHNS and CDR2 SASEGT. The junction had 9 bases not matched to a gene; V was cut back by 6 bases and J by 9 bases. The CDR3 contains 15 residues. The CDR3 reads CASRAPGQGAGEQFF. DNA of the CDR3: TGTGCCAGCAGAGCTCCGGGACAGGGGGCTGGTGAGCAGTTCTTC.

This clonotype showed up many times. The genes are TRBV6-2 or TRBV6-3 and TRBJ2-7; D not resolved. This CDR3 region has 11 residues. Germline V lookup: CDR1 MNHEY, CDR2 SVGEGT. V lost 10 bases and J 3 bases, leaving 10 bases between the germline ends. The CDR3 protein is CATISFYEQYF. The CDR3 bases are TGTGCCACCATCTCGTTCTACGAGCAGTACTTC.

V usage is TRBV29-1 and J usage is TRBJ1-1, with D possibly matching TRBD1 (5 bases). Germline V gives CDR1 SQVTM, CDR2 ANQGSEA. Trimming shortened V by 3 bases and J by 2 bases, and 13 bases separated the two germline ends. The CDR3 sequence is 14 residues long. DNA of the CDR3: TGCAGCGTTGAGAGATCCGGGACTAACACTGAAGCTTTCTTT. This sequence encodes CSVERSGTNTEAFF.

The V and J genes are TRBV7-9 and TRBJ1-4, with D possibly being TRBD1 (5 bases). The CDR3 sequence is 16 residues long. CDR1 and CDR2 (germline): SEHNR, FQNEAQ (reference sequence). V was cut by 3 bases and J by 2 bases, with 13 bases left in between. The CDR3 DNA reads TGTGCCAGCAGCTTTGGGACGTTGCCGACTAATGAAAAACTGTTTTTT. It specifies CASSFGTLPTNEKLFF.

This clonotype was counted between two and nine times. The chain employs TRBV7-9 and TRBJ2-1; D gene unclear. Germline lookup yields CDR1 SEHNR and CDR2 FQNEAQ (reference sequence). V gave up 5 bases and J gave up 0 bases, with 14 bases separating them. This CDR3 has 16 amino acids. This CDR3 reads CASSVPIHSSYNEQFF. The CDR3 DNA follows: TGTGCCAGCAGCGTTCCGATCCACTCCTCCTACAATGAGCAGTTCTTC.

A few counts support this clonotype. The rearrangement joins TRBV7-8 to TRBJ2-2; D is unresolved. Deletions cut 0 bases from V and 2 bases from J, with 7 bases between. This CDR3 is 15 amino acids long. Germline lookup yields CDR1 SGHVS and CDR2 FQNEAQ. In DNA, the CDR3 is TGTGCCAGCAGCTTAGCTTTTTATAACACCGGGGAGCTGTTTTTT. Protein sequence: CASSLAFYNTGELFF.